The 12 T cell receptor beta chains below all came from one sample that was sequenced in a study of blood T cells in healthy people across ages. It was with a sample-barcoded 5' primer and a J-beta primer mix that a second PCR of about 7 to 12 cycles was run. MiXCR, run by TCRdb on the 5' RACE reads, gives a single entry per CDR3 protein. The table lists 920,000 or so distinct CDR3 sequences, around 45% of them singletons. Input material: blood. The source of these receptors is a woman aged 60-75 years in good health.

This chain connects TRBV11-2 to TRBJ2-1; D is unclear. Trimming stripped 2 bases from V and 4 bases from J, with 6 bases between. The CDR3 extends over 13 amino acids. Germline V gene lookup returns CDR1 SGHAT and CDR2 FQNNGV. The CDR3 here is CASSLQDYNEQFF. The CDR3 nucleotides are TGTGCCAGCAGCTTACAGGATTACAATGAGCAGTTCTTC.

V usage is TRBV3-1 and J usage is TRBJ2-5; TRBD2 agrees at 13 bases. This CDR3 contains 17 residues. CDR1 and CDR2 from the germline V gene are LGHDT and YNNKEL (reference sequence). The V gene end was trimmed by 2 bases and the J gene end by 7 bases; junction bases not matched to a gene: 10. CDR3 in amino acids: CASSQPRLAGGAGTQYF. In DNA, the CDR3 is TGTGCCAGCAGCCAACCGAGACTAGCGGGAGGCGCCGGGACCCAGTACTTC.

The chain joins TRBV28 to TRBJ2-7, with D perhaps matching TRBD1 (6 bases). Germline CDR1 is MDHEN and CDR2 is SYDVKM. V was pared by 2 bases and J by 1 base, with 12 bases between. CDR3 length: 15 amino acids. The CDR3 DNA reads TGTGCCAGCAGTTTACGCCCCGGACAGTCCTACGAGCAGTACTTC. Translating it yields CASSLRPGQSYEQYF.

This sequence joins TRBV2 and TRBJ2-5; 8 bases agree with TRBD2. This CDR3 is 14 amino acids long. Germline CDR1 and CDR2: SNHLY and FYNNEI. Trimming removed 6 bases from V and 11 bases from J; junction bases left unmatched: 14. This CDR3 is CASRRLATGNEQYF. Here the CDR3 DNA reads TGTGCCAGCAGGCGACTAGCGACCGGAAATGAGCAGTACTTC.

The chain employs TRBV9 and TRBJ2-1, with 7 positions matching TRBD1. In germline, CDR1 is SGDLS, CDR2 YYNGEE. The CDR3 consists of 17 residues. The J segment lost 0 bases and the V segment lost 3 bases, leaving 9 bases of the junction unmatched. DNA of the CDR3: TGTGCCAGCAGCGAACCCTTGACAGGGATCTCCTACAATGAGCAGTTCTTC. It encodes CASSEPLTGISYNEQFF. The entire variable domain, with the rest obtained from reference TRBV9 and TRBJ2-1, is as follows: DSGVTQTPKHLITATGQRVTLRCSPRSGDLSVYWYQQSLDQGLQFLIQYYNGEERAKGNILERFSAQQFPDLHSELNLSSLELGDSALYFCASSEPLTGISYNEQFFGPGTRLTVL.

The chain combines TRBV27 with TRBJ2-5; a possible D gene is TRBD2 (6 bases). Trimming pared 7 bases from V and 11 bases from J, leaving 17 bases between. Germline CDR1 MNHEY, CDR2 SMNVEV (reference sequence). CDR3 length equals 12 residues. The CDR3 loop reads CASTGGPGEQYF. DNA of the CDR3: TGTGCCAGCACCGGAGGGCCGGGGGAGCAGTACTTC.

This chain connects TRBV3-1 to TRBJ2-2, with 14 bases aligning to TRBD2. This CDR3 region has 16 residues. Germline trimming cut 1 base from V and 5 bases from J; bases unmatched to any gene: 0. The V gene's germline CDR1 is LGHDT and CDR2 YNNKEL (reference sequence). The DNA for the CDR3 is TGTGCCAGCAGCCAAGGGACTAGCGGGAGGACCGGGGAGCTGTTTTTT. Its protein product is CASSQGTSGRTGELFF.

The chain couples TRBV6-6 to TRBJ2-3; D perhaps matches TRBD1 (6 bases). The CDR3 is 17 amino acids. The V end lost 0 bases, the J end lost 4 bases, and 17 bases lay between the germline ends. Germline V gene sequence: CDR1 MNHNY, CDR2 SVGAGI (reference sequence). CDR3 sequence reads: CASSYSPGQSWADTQYF. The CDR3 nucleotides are TGTGCCAGCAGTTACTCGCCGGGACAATCATGGGCAGATACGCAGTATTTT.

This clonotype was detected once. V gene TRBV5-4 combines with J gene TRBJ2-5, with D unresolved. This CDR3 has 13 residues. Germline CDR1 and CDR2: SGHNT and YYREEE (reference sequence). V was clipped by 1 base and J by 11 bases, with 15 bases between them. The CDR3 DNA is TGTGCCAGCAGCTTGCGTGGGTACAATGAGCAGTACTTC. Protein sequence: CASSLRGYNEQYF.

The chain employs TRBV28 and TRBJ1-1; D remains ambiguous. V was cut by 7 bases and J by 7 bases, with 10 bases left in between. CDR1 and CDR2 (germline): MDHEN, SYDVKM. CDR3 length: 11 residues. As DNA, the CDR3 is TGTGCCAGCACCCCTCAGGATGAAGCTTTCTTT. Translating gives CASTPQDEAFF.

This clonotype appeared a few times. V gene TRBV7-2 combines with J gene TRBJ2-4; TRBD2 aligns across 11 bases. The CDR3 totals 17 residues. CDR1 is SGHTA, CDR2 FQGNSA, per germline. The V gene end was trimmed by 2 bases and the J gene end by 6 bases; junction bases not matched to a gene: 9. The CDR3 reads CASSLFSTSGIINIQYF. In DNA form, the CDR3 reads TGTGCCAGCAGCTTATTTTCGACTAGCGGGATTATAAACATTCAGTACTTC.

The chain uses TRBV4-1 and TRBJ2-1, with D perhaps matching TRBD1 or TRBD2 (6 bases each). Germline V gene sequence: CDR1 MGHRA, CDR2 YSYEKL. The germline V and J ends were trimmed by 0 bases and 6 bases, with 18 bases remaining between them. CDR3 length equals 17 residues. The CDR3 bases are TGCGCCAGCAGCCAAGATCGAGGGGGAGGAACTACCAATGAGCAGTTCTTC. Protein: CASSQDRGGGTTNEQFF.